These T cell receptor beta chains were read from a single sample in a study of Ad26.COV2.S vaccination and SARS-CoV-2 variants. The method was immunoSEQ multiplex PCR; TCRdb's version includes in-frame clones alone and lacks a portion of them. Counted here are around 300,000 clones, 90% occurring once; the ten biggest clones make up around 5.5%. The specimen comprised peripheral blood, sampled in a trial of Ad26.COV2.S vaccine versus placebo. These receptors were collected from a person aged 18-65 years who received the Ad26.COV2.S COVID-19 vaccine or a placebo. Both conserved end residues are part of each CDR3. D genes are given only for firm matches. For some rows the clone size is stated as once, few or many, or as a class when expanded; others skip it.

v_call: TRBV6-4
d_call: NA
clone_size: NA
j_call: TRBJ1-1
cdr3_aa: CASRDQGNTEAFF
cdr3_nt: TGTGCCAGCAGAGACCAGGGGAACACTGAAGCTTTCTTT

v_call: TRBV7-9
d_call: NA
clone_size: few
j_call: TRBJ2-2
cdr3_aa: CASVSPRDTGELFF
cdr3_nt: TGTGCCAGTGTGAGCCCAAGAGACACCGGGGAGCTGTTTTTT

v_call: TRBV19
d_call: NA
clone_size: NA
j_call: TRBJ1-1
cdr3_aa: CASSMRAGDGAFF
cdr3_nt: TGTGCCAGTAGTATGCGGGCGGGAGACGGAGCTTTCTTT

v_call: TRBV14
d_call: NA
clone_size: NA
j_call: TRBJ1-1
cdr3_aa: CASSPRFGGNTEAFF
cdr3_nt: TGTGCCAGCAGCCCGCGTTTCGGGGGGAACACTGAAGCTTTCTTT

v_call: TRBV7-6
d_call: NA
clone_size: NA
j_call: TRBJ2-4
cdr3_aa: CASSLEASPNIQYF
cdr3_nt: TGTGCCAGCAGCTTAGAAGCCTCCCCAAACATTCAGTACTTC

v_call: TRBV7-6
d_call: NA
clone_size: NA
j_call: TRBJ1-1
cdr3_aa: CASSFGTSGGTEAFF
cdr3_nt: TGTGCCAGCAGCTTCGGGACCTCGGGGGGCACTGAAGCTTTCTTT

v_call: TRBV11-3
d_call: TRBD2
clone_size: NA
j_call: TRBJ2-1
cdr3_aa: CASSLSSKAGGKYNEQFF
cdr3_nt: TGTGCCAGCAGCCTCTCCTCAAAAGCGGGAGGAAAATACAATGAGCAGTTCTTC

v_call: TRBV6-5
d_call: NA
clone_size: once
j_call: TRBJ1-3
cdr3_aa: CASSTTGRGNTIYF
cdr3_nt: TGTGCCAGCAGTACCACAGGGCGCGGAAACACCATATATTTT

v_call: TRBV5-6
d_call: NA
clone_size: NA
j_call: TRBJ2-3
cdr3_aa: CASSFETGLTDTQYF
cdr3_nt: TGTGCCAGCAGCTTTGAGACGGGTTTGACAGATACGCAGTATTTT

v_call: TRBV12-3/TRBV12-4
d_call: NA
clone_size: NA
j_call: TRBJ1-1
cdr3_aa: CASSSMDTEAFF
cdr3_nt: TGTGCCAGCAGTTCGATGGACACTGAAGCTTTCTTT

v_call: TRBV6-1
d_call: NA
clone_size: few
j_call: TRBJ2-3
cdr3_aa: CASSDGQGLTDTQYF
cdr3_nt: TGTGCCAGCAGTGATGGGCAGGGTTTGACAGATACGCAGTATTTT

v_call: TRBV28
d_call: NA
clone_size: NA
j_call: TRBJ2-3
cdr3_aa: CASIPPQGRQISDTQYF
cdr3_nt: TGTGCCAGCATTCCGCCCCAGGGGCGACAAATCTCAGATACGCAGTATTTT

v_call: TRBV18
d_call: NA
clone_size: NA
j_call: TRBJ1-5
cdr3_aa: CASSPLQAVASNQPQHF
cdr3_nt: TGTGCCAGCTCACCTTTACAGGCCGTGGCTAGCAATCAGCCCCAGCATTTT

v_call: TRBV11-2
d_call: NA
clone_size: NA
j_call: TRBJ1-2
cdr3_aa: CASSPMGVQAYGYTF
cdr3_nt: TGTGCCAGCAGCCCCATGGGGGTGCAGGCCTATGGCTACACCTTC

v_call: TRBV19
d_call: NA
clone_size: NA
j_call: TRBJ2-2
cdr3_aa: CASSTRGSGELFF
cdr3_nt: TGTGCCAGTAGTACCAGGGGTTCCGGGGAGCTGTTTTTT

v_call: TRBV9
d_call: TRBD2
clone_size: NA
j_call: TRBJ2-3
cdr3_aa: CASSVSAGGLRTDTQYF
cdr3_nt: TGTGCCAGCAGCGTCTCAGCGGGAGGGCTCCGCACAGATACGCAGTATTTT